Listed here are 22 T cell receptor beta chains from one sample, sequenced in a study of blood T cell repertoires in COVID-19. Sequencing used immunoSEQ multiplex PCR; TCRdb keeps in-frame clones, though not all of them. This sample has some 150,000 clones, with roughly 79% found just once. Sequencing was done on a sample of PBMCs or T cells enriched from blood (not recorded which). The source is a woman aged 45-60 years who had recovered from COVID-19.

This clone was counted only a few times. In DNA, the CDR3 is TGCAGCGTTGAGGAATGGGCCGGACAGCCCCAGCATTTT. Translation: CSVEEWAGQPQHF. The chain carries TRBV29-1 and TRBJ1-5; D is uncertain. This CDR3 is built from 13 residues. CDR1 and CDR2 (germline): SQVTM, ANQGSEA. V dropped 3 bases and J dropped 7 bases, with 13 bases sitting between them.

This clone was recorded a few times. V gene TRBV20-1 combines with J gene TRBJ2-7, with D perhaps TRBD2 (5 bases). V lost 6 bases, J lost 6 bases, and 18 bases lay in between. Germline lookup yields CDR1 DFQATT and CDR2 SNEGSKA (reference sequence). The CDR3 runs to 13 residues. The CDR3 region is CSASFERRGEQYF. CDR3 nucleotides: TGCAGTGCCAGTTTTGAACGTCGGGGCGAGCAGTACTTC.

V and J are TRBV7-8 and TRBJ2-3, with TRBD2 as a possible D gene (5 bases). The ends were cut back, 6 bases at V and 1 base at J, with 11 bases in the middle. Germline values: CDR1 SGHVS, CDR2 FQNEAQ. The CDR3 has 14 residues. The chain's CDR3 is CASSWTPRTDTQYF. CDR3 in DNA: TGTGCCAGCAGTTGGACTCCCCGCACAGATACGCAGTATTTT.

The chain employs TRBV27 and TRBJ2-5; TRBD2 matches at 8 bases. V gave up 5 bases and J gave up 5 bases; unmatched junction bases: 10. This CDR3 has 15 amino acids. The germline V gene has CDR1 MNHEY and CDR2 SMNVEV (reference sequence). The CDR3 DNA reads TGTGCCAGCAGTCGGGAGCGGGAGCGGGGGGAGACCCAGTACTTC. Protein sequence: CASSRERERGETQYF.

The J gene is TRBJ2-3, the V gene TRBV2; 12 bases match TRBD2. This CDR3 has 17 amino acids. The junction had 10 bases not matched to a gene; V was cut back by 4 bases and J by 5 bases. Germline values: CDR1 SNHLY, CDR2 FYNNEI. CDR3 sequence: CASSGILAGGPGDTQYF. The DNA of the CDR3 is TGTGCCAGCAGTGGCATTCTAGCGGGGGGGCCTGGAGATACGCAGTATTTT.

This sequence joins TRBV25-1 and TRBJ1-2, with D tentatively TRBD1 (5 bases). Trimming took 6 bases from V and 7 from J, leaving 18 bases between them. CDR1 and CDR2 from the germline V gene are MGHDK and SYGVNS. The CDR3 is 14 amino acids. CDR3: CASSPRVGGVGYTF. The CDR3 DNA follows: TGTGCCAGCAGCCCCAGGGTCGGCGGTGTTGGCTACACCTTC.

This chain links TRBV5-1 with TRBJ2-7; 7 bases are a match to TRBD1. CDR1 is SGHRS, CDR2 YFSETQ, per germline. V gave up 4 bases and J gave up 2 bases; unmatched junction bases: 9. The length of the CDR3 is 15 residues. The CDR3 nucleotides read TGCGCCAGCAGCATATCCACCGGGACAGCCTACGAGCAGTACTTC. Its translation: CASSISTGTAYEQYF.

The chain carries TRBV6-5 and TRBJ2-3; 10 bases are a match to TRBD2. In germline, CDR1 is MNHEY, CDR2 SVGAGI. V lost 8 bases to trimming and J lost 1 base; unmatched junction nucleotides: 3. The CDR3 consists of 14 residues. The CDR3 loop is CASEAGGGTDTQYF. The CDR3 DNA follows: TGTGCCAGCGAAGCGGGGGGGGGCACAGATACGCAGTATTTT.

This rearrangement joins TRBV27 to TRBJ2-7; 7 bases fit TRBD1. Trimming at V came to 4 bases and at J to 6 bases, leaving 6 bases not matched to a gene. CDR1 is MNHEY, CDR2 SMNVEV, per germline (reference sequence). The CDR3 has 13 amino acids. CDR3 loop: CASSYPGQFEQYF. For the CDR3, the DNA is TGTGCCAGCAGTTACCCGGGACAGTTCGAGCAGTACTTC.

The genes are TRBV2 and TRBJ2-1, with TRBD2 identical over 7 bases. This CDR3 comprises 12 residues. With 8 bases clipped from V and 5 bases from J, the junction kept 3 bases outside the gene matches. Germline V gene lookup returns CDR1 SNHLY and CDR2 FYNNEI. For the CDR3, the DNA is TGTGCCAGCGGCAGCGGGAACAATGAGCAGTTCTTC. Translated, it gives CASGSGNNEQFF. Full variable domain (rest looked up from reference TRBV2 and TRBJ2-1): EPEVTQTPSHQVTQMGQEVILRCVPISNHLYFYWYRQILGQKVEFLVSFYNNEISEKSEIFDDQFSVERPDGSNFTLKIRSTKLEDSAMYFCASGSGNNEQFFGPGTRLTVL.

The chain uses TRBV30 and TRBJ1-2; perhaps TRBD1 as D (5 bases). Deletions cut 0 bases from V and 10 bases from J, with 12 bases between. The CDR3 covers 12 residues. Germline-derived CDR1 and CDR2 are GTSNPN and SVGIG (reference sequence). The DNA for the CDR3 is TGTGCCTGGAGTGTACGACAGTTAGCCTACACCTTC. It yields the protein CAWSVRQLAYTF.

This clone was seen more than once but under ten times. The chain's CDR3 is CASSPPGGLNYGYTF. The DNA for the CDR3 is TGTGCCAGCTCACCACCGGGGGGGCTGAACTATGGCTACACCTTC. The chain couples TRBV18 to TRBJ1-2; D possibly corresponds to TRBD1 (6 bases). Deletions cut 0 bases from V and 2 bases from J, with 10 bases between. CDR3 length equals 15 residues. CDR1 and CDR2 (germline): KGHSH, LQKENI.

The rearrangement joins TRBV28 to TRBJ1-1; D is undetermined. The CDR3 sequence is 13 residues long. Germline loops: CDR1 MDHEN, CDR2 SYDVKM. Trimming pared 4 bases from V and 1 base from J, leaving 7 bases between. DNA for the CDR3: TGTGCCAGCAGTTCCGCCGGGAACACTGAAGCTTTCTTT. Protein product: CASSSAGNTEAFF.

The chain joins TRBV14 to TRBJ1-6; D is perhaps TRBD1 (6 bases). Per the germline V gene, CDR1 is SGHDN and CDR2 is FVKESK. This CDR3 region has 14 residues. Trimming took 4 bases from V and 3 from J, leaving 7 bases between them. The CDR3 region has the DNA TGTGCCAGCAGCCGCAGGGGCTATAATTCACCCCTCCACTTT. It translates to CASSRRGYNSPLHF. Combining the CDR3 with reference TRBV14 and TRBJ1-6 gives the whole variable domain EAGVTQFPSHSVIEKGQTVTLRCDPISGHDNLYWYRRVMGKEIKFLLHFVKESKQDESGMPNNRFLAERTGGTYSTLKVQPAELEDSGVYFCASSRRGYNSPLHFGNGTRLTVT.

This rearrangement joins TRBV5-8 to TRBJ1-1; 8 bases line up with TRBD1. This CDR3 has 16 amino acids. The V and J ends lost 0 bases and 1 base, in that order; junction bases with no gene match: 5. The V gene's germline CDR1 is SGHTS and CDR2 YDEGEE. CDR3 sequence reads: CASSLVIGTGNTEAFF. The CDR3 DNA follows: TGTGCCAGCAGCTTGGTCATCGGGACAGGGAACACTGAAGCTTTCTTT. Drawing the rest from reference TRBV5-8 and TRBJ1-1, the complete variable domain is EAGVTQSPTHLIKTRGQQATLRCSPISGHTSVYWYQQALGLGLQFLLWYDEGEERNRGNFPPRFSGRQFPNYSSELNVNALELEDSALYLCASSLVIGTGNTEAFFGQGTRLTVV.

This chain connects TRBV27 to TRBJ2-5; TRBD2 agrees at 10 bases. The CDR3 has 17 residues. In germline, CDR1 is MNHEY, CDR2 SMNVEV (reference sequence). V lost 5 bases, J lost 5 bases, and 14 bases stayed unmatched. CDR3 DNA sequence: TGTGCCAGCAGTCCTGGGCTAGCGGGAGTAGCATGGGAGACCCAGTACTTC. Encoded protein: CASSPGLAGVAWETQYF.

The chain has TRBV19 and TRBJ2-7; TRBD1 matches 7 bases. Germline V CDR1 and CDR2: LNHDA, SQIVND (reference sequence). CDR3 length equals 15 residues. The J segment lost 6 bases and the V segment lost 4 bases, leaving 12 bases of the junction unmatched. This CDR3 reads CASSTFPNRQGEQYF. CDR3 nucleotide sequence: TGTGCCAGTAGTACTTTCCCAAACCGACAGGGCGAGCAGTACTTC. Supplemented by reference TRBV19 and TRBJ2-7, the full variable domain reads DGGITQSPKYLFRKEGQNVTLSCEQNLNHDAMYWYRQDPGQGLRLIYYSQIVNDFQKGDIAEGYSVSREKKESFPLTVTSAQKNPTAFYLCASSTFPNRQGEQYFGPGTRLTVT.

The chain recombines TRBV9 with TRBJ2-1; tentatively, D is TRBD2 (5 bases). This CDR3 has 15 amino acids. The V end lost 0 bases, the J end lost 1 base, and 8 bases lay between the germline ends. The germline gives CDR1 SGDLS, CDR2 YYNGEE. CDR3 nucleotides: TGTGCCAGCAGCGTAGAAGCGGAATCCTACAATGAGCAGTTCTTC. This encodes CASSVEAESYNEQFF.

This clone was seen a few times. This CDR3 is CASSPGGRGGYTF. In DNA form, the CDR3 reads TGCGCCAGCAGCCCAGGGGGTAGGGGTGGCTACACCTTC. This sequence joins TRBV4-1 and TRBJ1-2, with 7 bases that match TRBD1. The CDR3 has 13 amino acids. Trimming cost V 4 bases and J 7 bases; bases outside gene matches: 6. Germline V gene lookup returns CDR1 MGHRA and CDR2 YSYEKL.

This rearrangement joins TRBV10-3 to TRBJ1-3; perhaps TRBD1 as D (6 bases). Deletions cut 3 bases from V and 0 bases from J, with 9 bases between. CDR1 ENHRY and CDR2 SYGVKD come from the germline V gene. The CDR3 covers 15 residues. The CDR3, as DNA: TGTGCCATCAGTGACAGGGGCCGCTCTGGAAACACCATATATTTT. It specifies CAISDRGRSGNTIYF.

The CDR3 protein is CASSEGARGYTF. DNA of the CDR3: TGTGCCAGCAGCGAGGGGGCGCGGGGCTACACCTTC. The V gene is TRBV9, the J gene TRBJ1-2; 7 nucleotides line up with TRBD1. CDR3 size: 12 residues. V gave up 3 bases and J gave up 8 bases; unmatched junction bases: 4. Germline lookup yields CDR1 SGDLS and CDR2 YYNGEE.

The chain employs TRBV9 and TRBJ2-5; D is ambiguous. This CDR3 contains 14 residues. The germline gives CDR1 SGDLS, CDR2 YYNGEE. Trimming left V 4 bases short and J 1 base short, with 11 bases between. CDR3 sequence (DNA): TGTGCCAGCAGCTTGTCAGGTGCCCAAGAGACCCAGTACTTC. It encodes CASSLSGAQETQYF.